This T cell receptor beta chain was sequenced in a study of cytomegalovirus exposure and HLA in healthy donors. After removal of 1 base from V and 2 bases from J, the junction contained 2 bases not matched to a gene. Germline V gene data show CDR1 as LGHNA and CDR2 as YNFKEQ. The CDR3 spans 14 residues. The sample holds many counts of this clone. Its antigen is unknown. Findings and limits, study-wide: Most of the TCR beta V segments (in an earlier analysis) were productive either about 87% or about 30% of the time. For most TCR sequences rarity was the rule, although some public TCRs occurred in many donors.

Nominal health characterized the donors when sampled, though unrecorded immune exposures were likely. 13 Jbeta primers and 60 Vbeta primers were used for the PCR. TCRdb's table, derived via immunoSEQ multiplex PCR, lists solely in-frame clones and lacks some. The repertoire holds some 120,000 clones, with 60% to 75% as singletons. This sequence joins TRBV4-2 and TRBJ2-7, with TRBD1 identical over 7 bases. The sample comprised PBMCs. The sequence derives from a woman aged 50 to 60 in good health and CMV-seropositive. The CDR3 loop is CASSQGQGTYEQYF. The CDR3 bases are TGTGCCAGCAGCCAAGGACAGGGTACCTACGAGCAGTACTTC.